These 28 T cell receptor beta chains were sequenced from one sample in a study of beta chain features in type 1 diabetes (dated by TCRdb to 2016 to 2019). Summary of the overall study and its limitations: Type 1 diabetes patients showed a moderate but significant shortening of TCRB CDR3 length in all four CD4+ subsets.

Libraries were constructed by the immunoSEQ multiplex PCR assay. All of the isolated RNA was reverse transcribed with the High Capacity cDNA Reverse Transcription Kit, so expressed TCRB transcripts were sequenced. Sourced from immuneACCESS, this table was stored by TCRdb with only in-frame sequences that have V and J called. A share of the clones is absent; for the studies checked, an unresolved V gene accounts for under half, and the remainder has no known explanation. The sample yields 300,000 to 350,000 clones; approximately 13% were counted once. Around 0.016% of the sample lies in the top ten. Their antigen targets remain unknown. Material for sequencing was naive CD4+ T cells from blood. Read against the paper, the sample's cell subset or site label means: true naive CD4+ T cells. Receptors originate from a woman aged 18-35 years with type 1 diabetes.

The chain combines TRBV28 with TRBJ1-2; the match to TRBD1 covers 12 bases. Unmatched junction bases numbered 10, after V lost 5 bases and J lost 6 bases. Germline V gives CDR1 MDHEN, CDR2 SYDVKM. The CDR3 has 16 amino acids. The CDR3 sequence: CASSPGTGGDINGYTF. The CDR3 DNA is TGTGCCAGCAGTCCCGGGACAGGGGGCGATATAAATGGCTACACCTTC.

There are a few counts of this clone. This chain links TRBV20-1 with TRBJ2-3; D is undetermined. Trimming took off 5 bases at V and 6 bases at J, with 9 bases between the two ends. CDR1 is DFQATT and CDR2 is SNEGSKA in the germline V gene (reference sequence). The CDR3 is 11 residues long. This CDR3 is CSAGPGDTQYF. The CDR3 DNA reads TGCAGTGCTGGGCCAGGCGATACGCAGTATTTT.

This clone came up a few times. The chain recombines TRBV6-1 with TRBJ2-7; 11 bases align to TRBD2. This CDR3 contains 15 residues. The ends lost 5 bases at V and 0 bases at J; junction bases unmatched: 3. Looked up from germline, CDR1 is MNHNS and CDR2 is SASEGT. CDR3 protein: CASSPGTSGSYEQYF. The CDR3 DNA sequence: TGTGCCAGCAGTCCCGGGACTAGCGGCTCCTACGAGCAGTACTTC.

The J gene is TRBJ2-3, the V gene TRBV29-1, with TRBD1 matching over 8 bases. The ends lost 6 bases at V and 2 bases at J; junction bases unmatched: 7. Germline CDR1 SQVTM, CDR2 ANQGSEA. The CDR3 extends over 14 amino acids. Here the CDR3 DNA reads TGCAGCGTCCTACCGGGACAGGACACAGATACGCAGTATTTT. Translating gives CSVLPGQDTDTQYF.

The V call is TRBV28, the J call TRBJ2-7; D is unclear. V lost 8 bases and J lost 0, with 5 bases in between. This CDR3 region has 11 residues. CDR1 and CDR2 (germline): MDHEN, SYDVKM. The CDR3 sequence is CASGDSYEQYV. As DNA, the CDR3 is TGTGCCAGCGGTGACTCCTACGAGCAGTACGTC.

The chain joins TRBV2 to TRBJ2-3, with 7 bases aligning to TRBD2. V shed 8 bases, J shed 5 bases, and the junction held 7 bases outside the gene matches. Per the germline V gene, CDR1 is SNHLY and CDR2 is FYNNEI. The CDR3 extends over 13 amino acids. This CDR3 is CASGREGLDTQYF. The CDR3 DNA reads TGTGCCAGCGGCAGGGAGGGATTAGATACGCAGTATTTT.

The gene calls are TRBV18 and TRBJ1-5, with D perhaps matching TRBD1 (6 bases). V dropped 6 bases and J dropped 7 bases, with 16 bases sitting between them. The germline V gene has CDR1 KGHSH and CDR2 LQKENI. This CDR3 is built from 14 residues. CDR3 coding DNA: TGTGCCAGCTCGCCGAACAGGGTTGGCCAGCCCCAGCATTTT. Protein product: CASSPNRVGQPQHF.

The chain employs TRBV7-2 and TRBJ1-4; 7 nucleotides agree with TRBD1. The germline gives CDR1 SGHTA, CDR2 FQGNSA. CDR3 length: 16 amino acids. J lost 8 bases, V lost 5 bases, and 14 bases had no gene match. This CDR3 is CASSLWARQGGEKLFF. In DNA form, the CDR3 reads TGTGCCAGCAGCCTTTGGGCCCGACAGGGCGGGGAAAAACTGTTTTTT.

This clone was picked up a small number of times. The chain carries TRBV14 and TRBJ1-2; the D gene is possibly TRBD1 (5 bases). V shed 7 bases and J shed 8 bases, with 17 bases lying between them. The CDR3 runs 13 residues. Germline V gene data show CDR1 as SGHDN and CDR2 as FVKESK. CDR3 loop: CASTPGGVGGYTF. The DNA for the CDR3 is TGTGCCAGCACCCCTGGAGGGGTAGGGGGCTACACCTTC.

This clone was seen only a few times. The CDR3 protein is CASSRDRGVTDTQYF. Here the CDR3 DNA reads TGTGCCAGCTCGAGGGACAGGGGAGTGACAGATACGCAGTATTTT. The rearrangement links TRBV7-9 to TRBJ2-3, with 10 bases identical to TRBD1. Trimming cost V 8 bases and J 3 bases; bases outside gene matches: 8. Germline CDR1 is SEHNR and CDR2 is FQNEAQ (reference sequence). CDR3 length: 15 amino acids.

The gene calls are TRBV5-4 and TRBJ2-5; a weak D match, TRBD2 (6 bases). The CDR3 runs 16 residues. V was trimmed by 0 bases and J by 5 bases, leaving 17 bases between them. In germline, CDR1 is SGHNT, CDR2 YYREEE (reference sequence). The CDR3 sequence is CASSLGAGPRGETQYF. CDR3 sequence (DNA): TGTGCCAGCAGCTTGGGAGCTGGGCCCCGGGGGGAGACCCAGTACTTC.

In this sample, this clone turned up a few times. The rearrangement uses TRBV4-2 and TRBJ2-2; 10 nucleotides line up with TRBD2. After removal of 0 bases from V and 7 bases from J, the junction contained 5 bases not matched to a gene. The CDR3 loop spans 16 amino acids. Germline lookup yields CDR1 LGHNA and CDR2 YNFKEQ. As DNA, the CDR3 is TGTGCCAGCAGCCAAGAAAGCGGGAGGGTTGGCGGGGAGCTGTTTTTT. Residues: CASSQESGRVGGELFF.

The table lists this clone with a few counts. V is TRBV18 and J is TRBJ1-1; 7 bases map to TRBD1. Per the germline V gene, CDR1 is KGHSH and CDR2 is LQKENI. CDR3 size: 14 residues. Trimming cost V 3 bases and J 5 bases; bases outside gene matches: 6. CDR3 in DNA: TGTGCCAGCTCACCTACTGACAGGGATACTGAAGCTTTCTTT. As protein: CASSPTDRDTEAFF.

The V gene is TRBV25-1, the J gene TRBJ2-1, with D tentatively TRBD2 (6 bases). Deletions cut 1 base from V and 6 bases from J, with 13 bases between. The CDR3 covers 15 residues. From germline, CDR1 is MGHDK and CDR2 SYGVNS. The CDR3 spells CASSESLATSNEQFF. As DNA, the CDR3 is TGTGCCAGCAGTGAATCGCTAGCGACCTCCAATGAGCAGTTCTTC.

The rearrangement joins TRBV29-1 to TRBJ1-1; 7 nucleotides match TRBD1. Germline values: CDR1 SQVTM, CDR2 ANQGSEA. This CDR3 comprises 12 residues. This CDR3 reads CSTGERGTEAFF. CDR3 nucleotides: TGCAGTACAGGGGAACGGGGTACTGAAGCTTTCTTT. The full variable domain, in which reference TRBV29-1 and TRBJ1-1 provide the parts outside the CDR3, is SAVISQKPSRDICQRGTSLTIQCQVDSQVTMMFWYRQQPGQSLTLIATANQGSEATYESGFVIDKFPISRPNLTFSTLTVSNMSPEDSSIYLCSTGERGTEAFFGQGTRLTVV.

There are a few counts of this clone. V and J are TRBV19 and TRBJ1-2; D gene uncertain. V dropped 4 bases and J dropped 4 bases, with 13 bases sitting between them. The CDR3 is made up of 14 amino acids. The germline V gene has CDR1 LNHDA and CDR2 SQIVND (reference sequence). This CDR3 is CASSKSEGVYGYTF. DNA of the CDR3: TGTGCCAGTAGTAAAAGCGAGGGCGTCTATGGCTACACCTTC. Based on the CDR3 plus reference TRBV19 and TRBJ1-2, the full variable domain is DGGITQSPKYLFRKEGQNVTLSCEQNLNHDAMYWYRQDPGQGLRLIYYSQIVNDFQKGDIAEGYSVSREKKESFPLTVTSAQKNPTAFYLCASSKSEGVYGYTFGSGTRLTVV.

The table lists this clone with a few counts. The rearrangement uses TRBV5-1 and TRBJ1-2, with 9 positions matching TRBD1. V trimming: 9 bases; J trimming: 4 bases; junction bases outside the gene matches: 22. This CDR3 has 18 amino acids. The germline V gene encodes CDR1 SGHRS and CDR2 YFSETQ. This chain's CDR3 is CATVGRTGAIPAGYGYTF. CDR3 DNA sequence: TGCGCCACCGTCGGAAGGACAGGGGCCATACCCGCCGGCTATGGCTACACCTTC. The full variable domain, completed using reference TRBV5-1 and TRBJ1-2, is KAGVTQTPRYLIKTRGQQVTLSCSPISGHRSVSWYQQTPGQGLQFLFEYFSETQRNKGNFPGRFSGRQFSNSRSEMNVSTLELGDSALYLCATVGRTGAIPAGYGYTFGSGTRLTVV.

The chain has TRBV4-3 and TRBJ2-1; 11 bases are a match to TRBD2. Germline V gene lookup returns CDR1 LGHNA and CDR2 YSLEER. V lost 5 bases, J lost 1 base, and 7 bases stayed unmatched. CDR3 length equals 17 residues. The CDR3 DNA is TGCGCCAGCAGCGACACTTTAGCGGGAGGGTCCTACAATGAGCAGTTCTTC. Translation: CASSDTLAGGSYNEQFF.

This chain links TRBV5-4 with TRBJ2-5, with 7 nucleotides matching TRBD2. This CDR3 is 14 amino acids long. Trimming at V came to 2 bases and at J to 10 bases, leaving 11 bases not matched to a gene. CDR1 is SGHNT and CDR2 is YYREEE in the germline V gene (reference sequence). CDR3 bases: TGTGCCAGCAGCTTAGACATGGGAGGGCGGGACCAGTACTTC. Amino acid sequence: CASSLDMGGRDQYF.

This clone was detected only a few times. CDR3 nucleotides: TGTGCCTGGGGGGCAGGCTTGCACCAGCCCCAGCATTTT. It specifies CAWGAGLHQPQHF. The chain uses TRBV30 and TRBJ1-5; D may be TRBD1 (5 bases). Germline V gene sequence: CDR1 GTSNPN, CDR2 SVGIG (reference sequence). The CDR3 has 13 residues. V was pared by 5 bases and J by 7 bases, with 15 bases between. Combining the CDR3 with reference TRBV30 and TRBJ1-5 gives the whole variable domain SQTIHQWPATLVQPVGSPLSLECTVEGTSNPNLYWYRQAAGRGLQLLFYSVGIGQISSEVPQNLSASRPQDRQFILSSKKLLLSDSGFYLCAWGAGLHQPQHFGDGTRLSIL.

This chain connects TRBV6-5 to TRBJ1-2; TRBD1 aligns across 9 bases. Germline V gene sequence: CDR1 MNHEY, CDR2 SVGAGI. The CDR3 is made up of 14 amino acids. With 2 bases clipped from V and 8 bases from J, the junction kept 6 bases outside the gene matches. CDR3 in amino acids: CASSYRDRVNGYTF. For the CDR3, the DNA is TGTGCCAGCAGTTACCGGGACAGGGTCAACGGCTACACCTTC.

There are a few counts of this clone. The chain couples TRBV18 to TRBJ2-3; 9 bases map to TRBD1. Germline CDR1 and CDR2: KGHSH and LQKENI. This CDR3 region has 14 residues. V dropped 3 bases and J dropped 11; count of bases not matched to a gene: 9. CDR3 DNA sequence: TGTGCCAGCTCACCTCTGACGGACAGGGGCCAGCAGTATTTT. It specifies CASSPLTDRGQQYF. Looking up the rest from reference TRBV18 and TRBJ2-3 gives the full variable domain: NAGVMQNPRHLVRRRGQEARLRCSPMKGHSHVYWYRQLPEEGLKFMVYLQKENIIDESGMPKERFSAEFPKEGPSILRIQQVVRGDSAAYFCASSPLTDRGQQYFGPGTRLTVL.

The V and J genes are TRBV13 and TRBJ1-5; 7 bases agree with TRBD1. This CDR3 has 13 residues. CDR1 is PRHDT, CDR2 FYEKMQ, per germline (reference sequence). The ends lost 1 base at V and 6 bases at J; junction bases unmatched: 0. The chain's CDR3 is CASSLDRGQPQHF. CDR3 bases: TGTGCCAGCAGCTTAGACAGGGGTCAGCCCCAGCATTTT.

The table lists this clone with a few counts. Sequence at one end of the junction differs from germline and may be a read error. This rearrangement joins TRBV20-1 to TRBJ2-7, with 8 bases matching TRBD2. Germline values: CDR1 DFQATT, CDR2 SNEGSKA (reference sequence). This CDR3 spans 11 amino acids. CDR3 protein: CSARSGTSLHF. CDR3 in DNA: TGCAGTGCTAGGAGTGGGACTAGTTTACACTTC.

This clone has just a few counts. The CDR3 nucleotides read TGTGCCAGCAGGAGCTCAGGGTCGGATACGCAGTATTTT. Protein: CASRSSGSDTQYF. V usage is TRBV5-4 and J usage is TRBJ2-3, with TRBD1 as a possible D gene (5 bases). CDR1 and CDR2 (germline): SGHNT, YYREEE (reference sequence). V lost 5 bases to trimming and J lost 6 bases, with 13 bases between them. The CDR3 length is 13 residues.

In its sample, this clone was seen a few times. The genes are TRBV7-9 and TRBJ2-1; TRBD2 matches at 13 bases. The CDR3 loop spans 14 amino acids. CDR1 is SEHNR and CDR2 is FQNEAQ in the germline V gene (reference sequence). J was trimmed by 10 bases and V by 7 bases; bases with no gene match: 7. CDR3 nucleotides: TGTGCCAGCACCGGACTAGCGGGAGTAGGGGAGCAGTTCTTC. This gives the protein CASTGLAGVGEQFF.

This clone was picked up a small number of times. This chain uses TRBV19 with TRBJ1-5; TRBD1 matches 9 bases. With 3 bases clipped from V and 4 bases from J, the junction kept 4 bases outside the gene matches. The CDR3 spans 15 residues. Germline CDR1 LNHDA, CDR2 SQIVND (reference sequence). The CDR3 sequence is CASSIYRGLNQPQHF. CDR3 DNA: TGTGCCAGTAGTATTTACAGGGGGCTAAATCAGCCCCAGCATTTT.

The table lists this clone with a few counts. The chain's CDR3 is CASSLSSGPPLGYNEQFF. CDR3 nucleotides: TGTGCCAGCAGTTTATCTAGCGGCCCCCCATTGGGCTACAATGAGCAGTTCTTC. The chain has TRBV28 and TRBJ2-1, with 7 bases that match TRBD2. Germline CDR1 and CDR2: MDHEN and SYDVKM. The junction had 12 bases not matched to a gene; V was cut back by 1 base and J by 3 bases. This CDR3 contains 18 residues.